This T cell receptor (beta chain) was sequenced for a study of T cell repertoires in cytomegalovirus infection. Study-level information: CMV epitopes that were recently identified and HLA-C-restricted were used alongside well-studied HLA-B-restricted ones. Through public TCR beta signatures, both CMV infection and matching HLA type were indicated. Study-wide results and caveats: Cumulative frequency (of public TCR beta family members) identified carriers of CMV plus the relevant HLA. It was HLA-C-restricted CMV-specific TCR beta clonotypes that dominated the response ex vivo.

Points on this clonotype: Its antigen is currently unknown.

TCRdb itself ran the reads through MiXCR, one entry per CDR3 protein. The sample consists of roughly 990,000 distinct CDR3 sequences, approximately 31% of them appearing once. The V and J ends lost 0 bases and 2 bases respectively, with 14 bases between them. Germline V lookup: CDR1 MGHRA, CDR2 YSYEKL. The CDR3 covers 16 residues. This chain connects TRBV4-1 to TRBJ2-7; D remains ambiguous. The specimen was cultured CD8+ T cells from PBMCs, collected from culture after CMV antigen stimulation. This clonotype was sampled from a human donor in good health (CMV status not recorded). Some clones in this sample may be carry-over from other donors' samples. CDR3 DNA sequence: TGCGCCAGCAGCCAAGATGCAGACTTTGAAACCTACGAGCAGTACTTC. This gives the protein CASSQDADFETYEQYF.